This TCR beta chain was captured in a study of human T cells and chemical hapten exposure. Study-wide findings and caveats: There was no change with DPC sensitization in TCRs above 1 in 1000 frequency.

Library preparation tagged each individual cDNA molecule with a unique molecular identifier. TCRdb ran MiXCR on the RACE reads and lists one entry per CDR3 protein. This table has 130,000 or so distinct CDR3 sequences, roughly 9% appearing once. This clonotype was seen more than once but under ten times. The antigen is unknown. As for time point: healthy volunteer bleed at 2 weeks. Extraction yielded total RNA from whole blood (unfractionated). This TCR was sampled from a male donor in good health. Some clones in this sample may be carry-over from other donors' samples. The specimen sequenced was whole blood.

DNA of the CDR3: TGTGCCAGCAGTTTTCGGGGGGAAGAGACCCAGTACTTC. This gives the protein CASSFRGEETQYF. The chain joins TRBV27 to TRBJ2-5; TRBD2 aligns across 7 bases. Germline-derived CDR1 and CDR2 are MNHEY and SMNVEV (reference sequence). With 3 bases clipped from V and 3 bases from J, the junction kept 1 base outside the gene matches. The CDR3 totals 13 residues.